This T cell receptor beta chain was observed in a study of PD-1 blockade in mismatch repair-deficient tumors. Turning to the study itself: Enrolled about 2013-2017, patients had progressing, pretreated mismatch repair-deficient cancers of over nine types. Study findings and constraints: After pembrolizumab, tumor-resident clones rose rapidly, then generally contracted before radiologic responses.

The protocol was immunoSEQ multiplex PCR, while the TCRdb copy is restricted to in-frame clones and leaves out a portion. The table records some 85,000 clones, more than 80% of them present only once. Every patient had mismatch repair deficiency by PCR or immunohistochemistry. A few pembrolizumab responders had their TCRs sequenced. With regard to this clone: The target antigen is unknown.

V lost 6 bases to trimming and J lost 12 bases, with 15 bases between them. The CDR3 covers 12 residues. The germline V gene has CDR1 MNHEY and CDR2 SMNVEV (reference sequence). This TCR came from an adult with mismatch repair-deficient cancer. The chain joins TRBV27 to TRBJ2-1; D perhaps matches TRBD1 (6 bases). Sequenced material: peripheral blood, taken 44 weeks after starting pembrolizumab. In DNA form, the CDR3 reads TGTGCCAGCAGCCCGACGGGACAAGCGCAGTTCTTC. Translation: CASSPTGQAQFF.